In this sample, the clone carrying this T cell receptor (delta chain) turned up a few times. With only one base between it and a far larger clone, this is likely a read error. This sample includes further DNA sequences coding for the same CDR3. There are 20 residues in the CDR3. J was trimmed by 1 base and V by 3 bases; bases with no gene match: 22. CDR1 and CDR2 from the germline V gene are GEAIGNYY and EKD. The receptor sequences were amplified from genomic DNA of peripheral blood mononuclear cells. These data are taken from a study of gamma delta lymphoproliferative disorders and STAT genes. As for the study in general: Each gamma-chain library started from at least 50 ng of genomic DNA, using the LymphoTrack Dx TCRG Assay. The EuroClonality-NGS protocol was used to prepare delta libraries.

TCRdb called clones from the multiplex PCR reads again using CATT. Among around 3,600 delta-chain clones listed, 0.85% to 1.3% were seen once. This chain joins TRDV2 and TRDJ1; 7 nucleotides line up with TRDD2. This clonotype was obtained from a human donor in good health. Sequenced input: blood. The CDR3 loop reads CACDPLPNFSYGAPTDKLIF. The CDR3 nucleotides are TGTGCCTGTGACCCGCTCCCAAACTTTTCCTACGGGGCGCCCACCGATAAACTCATCTTT.